This T cell receptor beta chain was recovered during a study of T cells in Graves' hyperthyroidism and ophthalmopathy. Background on the study: Peripheral blood specimens were obtained at initial diagnosis, prior to any treatment.

For the diagnoses, clinical symptoms, serum thyroxine and TRAb, thyroid ultrasound and orbital computed tomography were used. PBMCs were derived from under 13 ml fresh peripheral blood. There were TCR beta CDR3 regions amplified from RNA transcripts. Using the HTBI primer set, a first-round RT-PCR was run on the TCR CDR3. TCRdb independently ran MiXCR on the multiplex PCR reads; one entry per CDR3 protein. This sample has hundreds of thousands of distinct CDR3 sequences; roughly a third occur once, and the top ten carry around 30%. Worth noting for this clonotype: At one of its ends the junction is not consistent with the germline gene, which may arise from a read error.

The clonotype was recovered from a woman between 40 and 50 years old with Graves' hyperthyroidism. Sequenced material: blood.

The CDR3 DNA is TGTGCCAGCAGTTACGCAGGATACTACGAGCAGCACTTC. Translation: CASSYAGYYEQHF. The chain combines TRBV24-1 with TRBJ2-7; the D is unclear. The CDR3 contains 13 residues. Germline assignment: CDR1 KGHDR and CDR2 SFDVKD.